This T cell receptor (beta chain) is drawn from a study of control samples from healthy donors and cancer patients. The repertoire was sequenced with immunoSEQ multiplex PCR; TCRdb's copy has only in-frame clones and lacks some. The data show about 90,000 clones, 90% seen once. The V gene end was trimmed by 8 bases and the J gene end by 4 bases; junction bases not matched to a gene: 6. The CDR3 extends over 13 amino acids. The germline V gene has CDR1 MNHEY and CDR2 SVGAGI. The sequencing input was blood. The chain is built from TRBV6-5 and TRBJ1-1, with 8 positions matching TRBD1. The sequence was collected from a woman in her late teens or twenties in good health. This CDR3 reads CASRDRGLTEAFF. Here the CDR3 DNA reads TGTGCCAGCCGCGACAGGGGTCTCACTGAAGCTTTCTTT.